The 23 T cell receptor beta chains listed next were all sequenced from one sample in a study of neurological immune-mediated disorders. TCRdb reprocessed the 5' RACE reads with MiXCR, giving one entry per CDR3 protein. Among 20,000 to 30,000 distinct CDR3 sequences listed, about 12% were seen once. Material: PBMCs. These receptors originate from a woman aged 55-70 years with HTLV-1-associated myelopathy (HAM/TSP).

This rearrangement joins TRBV20-1 to TRBJ2-3, with D perhaps assigned TRBD1 or TRBD2 (5 bases each). The CDR3 extends over 16 amino acids. CDR1 is DFQATT, CDR2 SNEGSKA, per germline (reference sequence). Trimming pared 4 bases from V and 1 base from J, leaving 18 bases between. The CDR3 sequence: CSAIGAGGGCTDTQYF. For the CDR3, the DNA is TGCAGTGCTATCGGGGCGGGTGGGGGATGCACAGATACGCAGTATTTT.

This clonotype was detected a few times. The J gene is TRBJ2-7, the V gene TRBV27; 9 bases agree with TRBD1. The CDR3 length is 15 residues. Germline loops: CDR1 MNHEY, CDR2 SMNVEV (reference sequence). V dropped 0 bases and J dropped 5; count of bases not matched to a gene: 5. Here the CDR3 reads CASSLSGTGFHEQYF. The CDR3 bases are TGTGCCAGCAGTTTATCTGGGACAGGGTTCCACGAGCAGTACTTC.

This clonotype came up many times. The chain is built from TRBV7-9 and TRBJ2-7; D unresolved. The CDR3 extends over 12 amino acids. The ends were cut back, 3 bases at V and 3 bases at J, with 6 bases in the middle. Germline V gene lookup returns CDR1 SEHNR and CDR2 FQNEAQ (reference sequence). The DNA for the CDR3 is TGTGCCAGCAGCTTCGGGTTCTACGAGCAGTACTTC. It yields the protein CASSFGFYEQYF.

At least ten counts were recorded for this clonotype. This chain connects TRBV18 to TRBJ2-6; 8 nucleotides match TRBD1. Germline V CDR1 and CDR2: KGHSH, LQKENI. V dropped 1 base and J dropped 0; count of bases not matched to a gene: 8. This CDR3 is 19 amino acids long. CDR3 in amino acids: CASSPRGAGGSSGANVLTF. The CDR3 DNA reads as TGTGCCAGCTCACCACGTGGGGCAGGGGGCTCCTCTGGGGCCAACGTCCTGACTTTC.

The V call is TRBV20-1, the J call TRBJ1-3, with 7 bases lining up with TRBD1. This CDR3 is built from 14 residues. Germline values: CDR1 DFQATT, CDR2 SNEGSKA (reference sequence). With 4 bases clipped from V and 4 bases from J, the junction kept 7 bases outside the gene matches. CDR3 protein: CSATDRVRGNTIYF. Here the CDR3 DNA reads TGCAGTGCTACCGACAGGGTGAGGGGAAACACCATATATTTT.

This clonotype was picked up many times. This chain joins TRBV3-1 and TRBJ2-3, with D possibly being TRBD2 (5 bases). The CDR3 consists of 15 residues. V lost 4 bases to trimming and J lost 3 bases, with 14 bases between them. The germline V gene encodes CDR1 LGHDT and CDR2 YNNKEL (reference sequence). The CDR3 reads CASSPSNGKTDTQYF. DNA of the CDR3: TGTGCCAGCAGCCCATCCAACGGGAAAACAGATACGCAGTATTTT.

At least ten counts were recorded for this clonotype. This chain joins TRBV20-1 and TRBJ2-1, with TRBD1 matching 9 bases. The germline gives CDR1 DFQATT, CDR2 SNEGSKA (reference sequence). This CDR3 is built from 14 residues. J was trimmed by 3 bases and V by 4 bases; bases with no gene match: 4. The chain's CDR3 is CSATQGADYNEQFF. CDR3 DNA sequence: TGCAGTGCTACACAGGGGGCCGACTACAATGAGCAGTTCTTC.

This clonotype was seen repeatedly, ten times or more. This chain connects TRBV6-6 to TRBJ1-1; unclear D gene. The germline V gene encodes CDR1 MNHNY and CDR2 SVGAGI (reference sequence). Trimming took off 6 bases at V and 1 base at J, with 6 bases between the two ends. CDR3 length: 12 residues. CDR3 nucleotides: TGTGCCAGCAGAGATCAGAACACTGAAGCTTTCTTT. Translated: CASRDQNTEAFF.

In its sample, this clonotype was seen once. V gene TRBV20-1 combines with J gene TRBJ2-7, with 9 bases lining up with TRBD2. This CDR3 comprises 16 residues. J was trimmed by 7 bases and V by 0 bases; bases with no gene match: 13. Looked up from germline, CDR1 is DFQATT and CDR2 is SNEGSKA (reference sequence). The CDR3 sequence: CSARDGRRGGGAEQYF. DNA for the CDR3: TGCAGTGCTAGAGATGGGAGGCGGGGCGGGGGGGCGGAGCAGTACTTC.

This clonotype has a count of ten or more. V and J are TRBV5-1 and TRBJ1-3; a weak D match, TRBD1 (5 bases). The CDR3 is 15 amino acids. The germline gives CDR1 SGHRS, CDR2 YFSETQ. Deletions cut 0 bases from V and 2 bases from J, with 9 bases between. CDR3 nucleotide sequence: TGCGCCAGCAGCTTGGATACGGGGGCTGGAAACACCATATATTTT. It specifies CASSLDTGAGNTIYF.

This clonotype was counted ten times or more. The chain has TRBV5-6 and TRBJ2-5; TRBD2 aligns across 10 bases. Germline V CDR1 and CDR2: SGHDT, YYEEEE. After removal of 5 bases from V and 5 bases from J, the junction contained 12 bases not matched to a gene. This CDR3 spans 16 amino acids. CDR3 nucleotide sequence: TGTGCCAGCAGTCATGAAGCGGGAGGGGAGCGTGAGACCCAGTACTTC. As protein: CASSHEAGGERETQYF. Full variable domain (remainder filled in from reference TRBV5-6 and TRBJ2-5): DAGVTQSPTHLIKTRGQQVTLRCSPKSGHDTVSWYQQALGQGPQFIFQYYEEEERQRGNFPDRFSGHQFPNYSSELNVNALLLGDSALYLCASSHEAGGERETQYFGPGTRLLVL.

This clonotype was seen a handful of times. The chain employs TRBV14 and TRBJ1-1, with D maybe TRBD1 (6 bases). Germline-derived CDR1 and CDR2 are SGHDN and FVKESK. Trimming removed 0 bases at V and 4 bases at J, with 12 bases between. CDR3 size: 15 residues. CDR3 DNA: TGTGCCAGCAGCCAAGAACAGGGTGAGGGCACTGAAGCTTTCTTT. Translation: CASSQEQGEGTEAFF.

This clonotype has just a few counts. The J gene is TRBJ1-6, the V gene TRBV27, with D perhaps TRBD1 (5 bases). In germline, CDR1 is MNHEY, CDR2 SMNVEV (reference sequence). V shed 1 base and J shed 0 bases, with 16 bases lying between them. The CDR3 consists of 19 residues. CDR3 in DNA: TGTGCCAGCAGTTTATGGGACGGCAGGCTAAGCTCCTATAATTCACCCCTCCACTTT. The encoded protein is CASSLWDGRLSSYNSPLHF.

This clonotype was observed many times. This chain connects TRBV9 to TRBJ2-1; D gene unclear. V was cut by 0 bases and J by 4 bases, with 8 bases left in between. In germline, CDR1 is SGDLS, CDR2 YYNGEE. The CDR3 is 14 amino acids. CDR3 nucleotides: TGTGCCAGCAGCGTAGGGAGCTCGTACAATGAGCAGTTCTTC. Its translation: CASSVGSSYNEQFF.

This clonotype appeared many times. The rearrangement links TRBV5-1 to TRBJ1-4, with D perhaps matching TRBD1 (5 bases). The CDR3 has 14 amino acids. CDR1 is SGHRS and CDR2 is YFSETQ in the germline V gene. V dropped 1 base and J dropped 7 bases, with 11 bases sitting between them. In DNA, the CDR3 is TGCGCCAGCAGCTTGTTTGCAGGGAGTGAAAAACTGTTTTTT. This gives the protein CASSLFAGSEKLFF.

The chain employs TRBV6-4 and TRBJ2-1; the match to TRBD2 covers 7 bases. The germline V gene encodes CDR1 MRHNA and CDR2 SNTAGT. The ends lost 4 bases at V and 8 bases at J; junction bases unmatched: 11. The CDR3 extends over 15 amino acids. CDR3 nucleotides: TGTGCCAGCAGTGCCAGACTAGCCGGAGGAGATGAGCAGTTCTTC. Its translation: CASSARLAGGDEQFF.

The genes are TRBV20-1 and TRBJ1-1, with 8 bases fitting TRBD1. This CDR3 spans 14 amino acids. V trimming: 3 bases; J trimming: 4 bases; junction bases outside the gene matches: 7. Germline CDR1 and CDR2: DFQATT and SNEGSKA (reference sequence). The CDR3 is CSARSGQGGTEAFF. Written as DNA, the CDR3 is TGCAGTGCTAGGAGCGGACAGGGTGGCACTGAAGCTTTCTTT.

This clonotype was counted ten times or more. V usage is TRBV12-3 or TRBV12-4 and J usage is TRBJ2-7; 11 bases are a match to TRBD2. J gave up 0 bases and V 2 bases, and 6 bases lay outside the gene matches. The CDR3 runs to 17 residues. CDR3 sequence: CASSLLAGGDSSYEQYF. Here the CDR3 DNA reads TGTGCCAGCAGTTTACTAGCGGGAGGCGACAGCTCCTACGAGCAGTACTTC.

With respect to this clonotype: No conserved phenylalanine or tryptophan is present at the end of the CDR3, so a read error is the likely explanation. The DNA is left out, because the CDR3 cannot be placed on it with certainty; the CDR3 is given as TCRdb lists it. The rearrangement links TRBV20-1 to TRBJ1-6; TRBD1 is the table's D call and was not checked against the DNA. Germline values: CDR1 DFQATT, CDR2 SNEGSKA (reference sequence). The CDR3 is 13 residues long, counting both termini. The CDR3 is CSATGQGNSPLYV.

This clonotype was observed at least ten times. This sequence joins TRBV7-2 and TRBJ2-3, with TRBD1 matching 7 bases. The CDR3 runs 12 residues. V was pared by 7 bases and J by 14 bases, with 12 bases of the junction left unmatched. Germline V lookup: CDR1 SGHTA, CDR2 FQGNSA. The CDR3 DNA follows: TGTGCCAGCACCCAGGGGGAGAGTAATCTGTATTTT. Translating gives CASTQGESNLYF.

Many counts were recorded for this clonotype. The chain joins TRBV20-1 to TRBJ1-2, with D unclear. In germline, CDR1 is DFQATT, CDR2 SNEGSKA (reference sequence). Trimming took off 0 bases at V and 3 bases at J, with 14 bases between the two ends. The CDR3 has 15 amino acids. The CDR3 sequence is CSARDRWGQDYGYTF. As DNA, the CDR3 is TGCAGTGCTAGAGACCGATGGGGTCAGGACTATGGCTACACCTTC.

This clonotype was seen repeatedly, ten times or more. The chain recombines TRBV20-1 with TRBJ2-1; 8 nucleotides agree with TRBD2. This CDR3 contains 15 residues. V was clipped by 2 bases and J by 4 bases; unmatched bases: 7. CDR1 DFQATT and CDR2 SNEGSKA come from the germline V gene (reference sequence). This CDR3 reads CSARPLADLYNEQFF. The CDR3 DNA is TGCAGTGCTAGACCACTAGCGGACCTATACAATGAGCAGTTCTTC.

This clonotype was seen at least ten times. The chain links TRBV29-1 to TRBJ1-6; D ambiguous. CDR1 is SQVTM, CDR2 ANQGSEA, per germline. Trimming pared 4 bases from V and 7 bases from J, leaving 11 bases between. This CDR3 has 13 residues. In DNA, the CDR3 is TGCAGCGTTGCTATCGGCAGAAATTCACCCCTCCACTTT. Translation gives CSVAIGRNSPLHF.